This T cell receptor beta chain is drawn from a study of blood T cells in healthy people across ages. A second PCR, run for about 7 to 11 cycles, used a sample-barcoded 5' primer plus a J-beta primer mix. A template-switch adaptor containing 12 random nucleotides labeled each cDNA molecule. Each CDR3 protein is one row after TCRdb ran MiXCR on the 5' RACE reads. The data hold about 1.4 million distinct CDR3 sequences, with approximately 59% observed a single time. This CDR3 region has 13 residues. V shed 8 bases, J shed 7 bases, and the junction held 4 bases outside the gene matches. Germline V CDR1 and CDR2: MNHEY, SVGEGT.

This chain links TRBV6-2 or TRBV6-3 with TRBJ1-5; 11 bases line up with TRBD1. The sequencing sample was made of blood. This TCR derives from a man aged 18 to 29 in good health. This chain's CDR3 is CASGQGARQPQHF. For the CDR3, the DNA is TGTGCCAGCGGACAGGGGGCTAGGCAGCCCCAGCATTTT.